The entry below describes one T cell receptor beta chain. This specimen belongs to a study of T-cell reconstitution after alpha-beta-depleted transplantation in children. This CDR3 is built from 14 residues. Germline CDR1 is SQVTM and CDR2 is ANQGSEA. V lost 7 bases and J lost 5; bases outside the gene matches: 9. The library targeted TCRbeta and was prepared with unique molecular identifiers. TCRdb re-called the PCR reads with MiXCR, one entry per CDR3 protein. The sample yields approximately 400,000 distinct CDR3 sequences, 11% seen once. V and J are TRBV29-1 and TRBJ1-4, with 8 bases that match TRBD1. This receptor was identified in a human donor who donated a stem cell graft to a child with acute myeloid leukemia. Sample: PBMCs from the stem cell graft donor, taken from the stem cell graft. Written as DNA, the CDR3 is TGCAGCGCCACCCGGACAGGGCTCAATGAAAAACTGTTTTTT. Translating it yields CSATRTGLNEKLFF.